Sequencing of this T cell receptor (beta chain) was carried out in a study of T cell responses to AZD1222 COVID-19 vaccine. This clone was seen only once. The CDR3 has 15 amino acids. Trimming took 5 bases from V and 3 from J; bases not matched to a gene: 6. The germline V gene encodes CDR1 SEHNR and CDR2 FQNEAQ (reference sequence). Sequencing was performed with immunoSEQ multiplex PCR; in TCRdb, only in-frame clones are kept and a portion is missing. Of 150,000 or so clones listed, roughly nine tenths were seen once; the top ten hold 3.5% to 4%. This chain links TRBV7-9 with TRBJ1-4, with 7 bases identical to TRBD1. The source of this sequence is an adult who received the AZD1222 COVID-19 vaccine. The sequencing used peripheral blood, collected 28 days after the second AZD1222 dose. The CDR3 protein is CASSSRGGANEKLFF. CDR3 nucleotides: TGTGCCAGCAGCAGCAGGGGGGGCGCTAATGAAAAACTGTTTTTT.